Reported below is one TCR beta chain. This record comes from a study of blood T cells in healthy people across ages. The wider study: Template switching caught about one barcoded beta molecule for each two T cells.

In germline, CDR1 is SGHTA, CDR2 FQGNSA. J gave up 5 bases and V 2 bases, and 12 bases lay outside the gene matches. This CDR3 is 16 amino acids long. Healthy individuals of Caucasian origin from Russia, aged 6 to 90, served as donors. There were at least 6 micrograms of total RNA extracted from every sample. Through a sample-barcoded 5' primer and a J-beta primer mix, a second PCR was run for roughly 6 to 12 cycles. Each CDR3 protein gets one entry after TCRdb re-called the 5' RACE reads with MiXCR. The repertoire holds about 800,000 distinct CDR3 sequences, with about 47% as singletons. Specimen: blood. The V call is TRBV7-2, the J call TRBJ2-7; 7 positions agree with TRBD2. The TCR comes from a man of 80 years or more in good health. CDR3 residues: CASSLQGGGGYHEQYF. The CDR3 DNA sequence: TGTGCCAGCAGCTTACAGGGCGGGGGAGGCTACCACGAGCAGTACTTC.